This TCR beta chain was found in a study of blood T cell repertoires in COVID-19. At the level of the study: The samples span acute and convalescent COVID-19 from the United States, Italy and Spain.

Trimming pared 7 bases from V and 2 bases from J, leaving 12 bases between. The CDR3 spans 13 residues. Germline CDR1 and CDR2: MDHEN and SYDVKM. As processed by the authors: For nucleated cells, counts were estimated from reference gene primer amplification. Sequencing used immunoSEQ multiplex PCR; TCRdb keeps in-frame clones, though not all of them. The DNA was the basis for D and trimming; V, J and clone size are from that table. The data hold under 350,000 clones, with roughly 80% observed a single time. The specimen was peripheral blood. This clonotype originated in a woman aged 45 to 65 who had recovered from COVID-19. The V and J genes are TRBV28 and TRBJ2-7, with D maybe TRBD2 (6 bases). CDR3 protein: CASTPGVAYEQYF. DNA for the CDR3: TGTGCCAGCACCCCGGGGGTGGCCTACGAGCAGTACTTC. The full variable domain, its missing parts supplied by reference TRBV28 and TRBJ2-7, is DVKVTQSSRYLVKRTGEKVFLECVQDMDHENMFWYRQDPGLGLRLIYFSYDVKMKEKGDIPEGYSVSREKKERFSLILESASTNQTSMYLCASTPGVAYEQYFGPGTRLTVT.